This T cell receptor (beta chain) was found in a study of CD4 T cells in relation to SARS-CoV-2 and coronaviruses. Unexposed donor CD4+ T cells date from about 2011-2019, before the COVID-19 pandemic. After nine to ten days of culture, CD4+ T cells were isolated. The germline V gene encodes CDR1 LNHDA and CDR2 SQIVND (reference sequence). V lost 6 bases, J lost 2 bases, and 12 bases lay in between. The CDR3 spans 14 residues. For this clone: The target antigen is unknown.

Study-level findings and limits: Crossreactivity was assessed only for spike protein, not other viral proteins.

Assay: immunoSEQ multiplex PCR; the TCRdb copy retains only in-frame clones and omits some. The data contain about 20,000 clones, roughly 73% of them seen just once; the ten biggest clones take up roughly 19%. The sequenced sample consisted of CD4+ T cells from PBMCs, cultured in vitro. The source is a human donor in good health. The chain recombines TRBV19 with TRBJ2-3; D may be TRBD1 (6 bases). The CDR3 here is CASSLGQPTDTQYF. The CDR3 DNA is TGTGCCAGTAGCCTTGGACAGCCCACAGATACGCAGTATTTT.